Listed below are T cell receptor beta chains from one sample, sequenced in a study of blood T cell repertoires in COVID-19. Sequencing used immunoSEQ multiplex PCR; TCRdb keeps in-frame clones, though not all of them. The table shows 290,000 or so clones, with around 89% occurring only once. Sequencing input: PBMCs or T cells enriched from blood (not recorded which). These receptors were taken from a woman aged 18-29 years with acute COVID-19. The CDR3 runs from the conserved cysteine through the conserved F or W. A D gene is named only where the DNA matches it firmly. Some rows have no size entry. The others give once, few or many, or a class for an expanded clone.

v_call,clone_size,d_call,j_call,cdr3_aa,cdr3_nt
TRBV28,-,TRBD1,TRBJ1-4,CASSQVTGTDTEKLFF,TGTGCCAGCAGCCAGGTAACCGGGACAGACACTGAAAAACTGTTTTTT
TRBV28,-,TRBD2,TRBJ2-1,CASSLGGRARNEQFF,TGTGCCAGCAGTTTGGGCGGGAGGGCCCGGAATGAGCAGTTCTTC
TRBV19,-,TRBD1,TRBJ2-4,CASTMGRGQGNIQYF,TGTGCCAGTACCATGGGTAGGGGGCAGGGGAACATTCAGTACTTC
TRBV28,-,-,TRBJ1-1,CASSMIVGGTEAFF,TGTGCCAGCAGTATGATTGTCGGGGGAACTGAAGCTTTCTTT
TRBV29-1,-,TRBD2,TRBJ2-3,CSVEPSGRAADTQYF,TGCAGCGTTGAGCCCAGCGGGAGGGCAGCAGATACGCAGTATTTT
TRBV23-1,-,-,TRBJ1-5,CASRRPQAGNQPQHF,TGCGCCAGCCGCCGTCCCCAAGCGGGCAATCAGCCCCAGCATTTT
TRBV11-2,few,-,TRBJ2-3,CASSLSGISTDTQYF,TGTGCCAGCAGCCTTTCGGGGATTAGCACAGATACGCAGTATTTT
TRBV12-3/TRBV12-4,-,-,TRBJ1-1,CATNLGQPSGAFF,TGTGCCACAAACTTAGGACAGCCCTCGGGTGCTTTCTTT
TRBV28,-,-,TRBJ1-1,CASSSPSRVPEAFF,TGTGCCAGCAGTTCCCCCTCCAGGGTCCCTGAAGCTTTCTTT
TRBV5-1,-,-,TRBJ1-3,CASSLQGSSGNTIYF,TGCGCCAGCAGCTTGCAGGGATCTTCTGGAAACACCATATATTTT
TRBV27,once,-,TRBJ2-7,CASSFNRQTYEQYF,TGTGCCAGCAGTTTCAATAGACAGACCTACGAGCAGTACTTC
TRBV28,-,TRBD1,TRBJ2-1,CASSQQGHEQFF,TGTGCCAGCAGTCAACAGGGGCATGAGCAGTTCTTC
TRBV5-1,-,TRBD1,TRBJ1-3,CASSQGQGYSGNTIYF,TGCGCCAGCAGCCAGGGACAGGGGTACTCTGGAAACACCATATATTTT
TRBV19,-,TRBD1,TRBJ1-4,CASEDRDNEKLFF,TGTGCCAGTGAGGACAGGGATAATGAAAAACTGTTTTTT
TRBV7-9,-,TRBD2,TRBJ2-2,CASKEREDTGELFF,TGTGCCAGCAAGGAGCGGGAGGACACCGGGGAGCTGTTTTTT
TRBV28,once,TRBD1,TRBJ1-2,CASIDPTGAKYGYTF,TGTGCCAGCATTGACCCAACAGGGGCGAAGTATGGCTACACCTTC
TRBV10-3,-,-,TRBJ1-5,CAISELNQPQHF,TGTGCCATCAGTGAGTTAAATCAGCCCCAGCATTTT
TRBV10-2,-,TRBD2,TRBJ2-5,CASRLAGGGETQYF,TGCGCCAGCAGGTTAGCGGGAGGAGGAGAGACCCAGTACTTC
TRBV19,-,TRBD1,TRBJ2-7,CASSNRGSYEQYF,TGTGCCAGTAGTAACAGGGGGTCCTACGAGCAGTACTTC
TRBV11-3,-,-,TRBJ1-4,CASSSPTDTTNEKLFF,TGTGCCAGCAGCTCCCCAACAGACACAACTAATGAAAAACTGTTTTTT
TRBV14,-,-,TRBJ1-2,CASSQPDSYGYTF,TGTGCCAGCAGCCAACCGGACAGCTATGGCTACACCTTC
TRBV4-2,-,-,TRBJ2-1,CASSHLSESGGEQFF,TGTGCCAGCAGCCATCTTAGCGAATCCGGCGGTGAGCAGTTCTTC
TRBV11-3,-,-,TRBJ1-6,CASSFGAQAGSPLHF,TGTGCCAGCAGCTTCGGGGCCCAGGCGGGATCACCCCTCCACTTT
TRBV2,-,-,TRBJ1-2,CASSLTIRGYGYTF,TGTGCCAGCAGTCTAACTATCAGAGGATATGGCTACACCTTC
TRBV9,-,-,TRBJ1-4,CASSPVGATNEKLFF,TGTGCCAGCAGCCCCGTGGGAGCAACTAATGAAAAACTGTTTTTT
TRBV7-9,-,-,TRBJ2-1,CASSLGTYNEQFF,TGTGCCAGCAGCCTTGGGACTTACAATGAGCAGTTCTTC